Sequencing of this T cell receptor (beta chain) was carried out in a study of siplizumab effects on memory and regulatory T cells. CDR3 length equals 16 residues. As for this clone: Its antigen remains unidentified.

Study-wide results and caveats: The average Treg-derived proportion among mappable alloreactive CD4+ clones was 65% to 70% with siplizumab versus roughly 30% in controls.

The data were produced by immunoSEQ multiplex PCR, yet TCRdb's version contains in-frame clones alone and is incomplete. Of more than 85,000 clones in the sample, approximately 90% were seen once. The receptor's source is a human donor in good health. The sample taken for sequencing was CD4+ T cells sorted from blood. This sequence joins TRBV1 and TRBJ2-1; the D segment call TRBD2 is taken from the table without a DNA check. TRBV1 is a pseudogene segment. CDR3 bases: TGCACCAGCAGTATCAGCGGGAGATTCTCCTACAATGAGCAGTTCTTC. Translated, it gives CTSSISGRFSYNEQFF.